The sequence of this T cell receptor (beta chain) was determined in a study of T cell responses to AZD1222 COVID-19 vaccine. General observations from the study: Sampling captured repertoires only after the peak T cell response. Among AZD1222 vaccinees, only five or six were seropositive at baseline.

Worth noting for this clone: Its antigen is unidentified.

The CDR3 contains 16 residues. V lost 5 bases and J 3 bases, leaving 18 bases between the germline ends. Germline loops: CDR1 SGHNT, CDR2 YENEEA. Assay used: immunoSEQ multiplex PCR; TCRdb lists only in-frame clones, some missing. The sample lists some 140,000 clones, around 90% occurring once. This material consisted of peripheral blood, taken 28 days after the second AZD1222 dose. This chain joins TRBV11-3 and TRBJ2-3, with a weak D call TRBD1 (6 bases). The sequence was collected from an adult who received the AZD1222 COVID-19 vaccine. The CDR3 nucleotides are TGTGCCAGCAGCCCATTCGGACAGAGGGTAACAGATACGCAGTATTTT. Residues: CASSPFGQRVTDTQYF.